Following are 22 T cell receptor beta chains from one sample sequenced in a study of shared clonotypes between healthy human individuals. This table comes from immunoSEQ multiplex PCR, and its TCRdb copy is limited to in-frame clones, with some not included. Of under 850,000 clones listed, about 92% were seen once; the top ten hold 24%. Naive-designated CD8 cells lacked CD45RO, were positively enriched for CCR7, and omitted terminally differentiated effector memory CD45RA+ cells. Sequenced material: naive CD8+ T cells sorted from blood. The receptors derive from a young man in good health.

This chain connects TRBV4-1 to TRBJ1-5, with 8 bases lining up with TRBD1. V gave up 0 bases and J gave up 5 bases; unmatched junction bases: 6. The CDR3 consists of 16 residues. Germline V gene data show CDR1 as MGHRA and CDR2 as YSYEKL. CDR3 in DNA: TGCGCCAGCAGCCAAGAAGGCGGACAGGGATATCAGCCCCAGCATTTT. It specifies CASSQEGGQGYQPQHF.

The V gene is TRBV6-1, the J gene TRBJ2-1; 8 bases match TRBD1. The V segment lost 0 bases and the J segment 0 bases; nucleotides outside the gene matches: 4. Germline CDR1 is MNHNS and CDR2 is SASEGT. The CDR3 covers 17 residues. CDR3 sequence: CASSEARGQVSYNEQFF. CDR3 coding DNA: TGTGCCAGCAGTGAAGCGCGGGGACAGGTCTCCTACAATGAGCAGTTCTTC.

This CDR3 reads CASSHREKGSAFF. CDR3 nucleotide sequence: TGTGCCAGCAGCCATCGGGAGAAGGGGTCGGCTTTCTTT. The chain joins TRBV7-9 to TRBJ1-1, with D perhaps TRBD1 (5 bases). The CDR3 contains 13 residues. Trimming took off 5 bases at V and 11 bases at J, with 18 bases between the two ends. The V gene's germline CDR1 is SEHNR and CDR2 FQNEAQ (reference sequence).

The chain recombines TRBV18 with TRBJ2-7; 8 nucleotides match TRBD2. Per the germline V gene, CDR1 is KGHSH and CDR2 is LQKENI. V shed 5 bases and J 7 bases; nucleotides not matched to a gene: 7. The CDR3 spans 13 residues. The chain's CDR3 is CASSSGRAGEQYF. The CDR3 DNA sequence: TGTGCCAGCTCATCCGGGAGGGCCGGGGAGCAGTACTTC. Full variable domain (rest looked up from reference TRBV18 and TRBJ2-7): NAGVMQNPRHLVRRRGQEARLRCSPMKGHSHVYWYRQLPEEGLKFMVYLQKENIIDESGMPKERFSAEFPKEGPSILRIQQVVRGDSAAYFCASSSGRAGEQYFGPGTRLTVT.

The rearrangement uses TRBV4-1 and TRBJ2-1; TRBD2 aligns across 7 bases. CDR1 is MGHRA, CDR2 YSYEKL, per germline. The V segment lost 5 bases and the J segment 9 bases; nucleotides outside the gene matches: 10. This CDR3 is 14 amino acids long. CDR3 residues: CASSGAGEGAEQFF. CDR3 coding DNA: TGCGCCAGCAGCGGGGCGGGAGAGGGTGCTGAGCAGTTCTTC.

The chain uses TRBV19 and TRBJ2-7; D unclear. Germline CDR1 is LNHDA and CDR2 is SQIVND (reference sequence). Trimming took off 5 bases at V and 3 bases at J, with 17 bases between the two ends. CDR3 size: 15 residues. The CDR3 region has the DNA TGTGCCAGTAGTCAGGCCCTCTATGTCAACTACGAGCAGTACTTC. This encodes CASSQALYVNYEQYF.

The rearrangement joins TRBV25-1 to TRBJ2-2, with D tentatively TRBD1 or TRBD2 (6 bases each). Between the trimmed V and J ends, which lost 1 base and 6 bases, there was a span of 15 bases. Germline V gene lookup returns CDR1 MGHDK and CDR2 SYGVNS. The CDR3 consists of 16 residues. This CDR3 reads CASSEWGAPASGELFF. The CDR3 DNA reads TGTGCCAGCAGTGAATGGGGGGCCCCCGCATCCGGGGAGCTGTTTTTT.

The chain employs TRBV13 and TRBJ2-1; 13 bases fit TRBD2. The CDR3 covers 21 residues. The V and J ends lost 0 bases and 0 bases, in that order; junction bases with no gene match: 11. Germline V gene data show CDR1 as PRHDT and CDR2 as FYEKMQ (reference sequence). The CDR3 bases are TGTGCCAGCAGCTTAGGGGTTACTAGCGGGAGGGCTAGAGGCTCCTACAATGAGCAGTTCTTC. Translation: CASSLGVTSGRARGSYNEQFF.

The chain recombines TRBV7-9 with TRBJ2-5; D tentatively fits TRBD1 or TRBD2 (5 bases each). V shed 3 bases and J shed 10 bases, with 18 bases lying between them. The V gene's germline CDR1 is SEHNR and CDR2 FQNEAQ (reference sequence). This CDR3 has 14 amino acids. The CDR3 nucleotides read TGTGCCAGCAGCTTGGGCAGGGACCCTCAAATCCAGTACTTC. Amino acid sequence: CASSLGRDPQIQYF.

The V gene is TRBV7-6, the J gene TRBJ1-1; D gene ambiguous. The CDR3 runs to 14 residues. Looked up from germline, CDR1 is SGHVS and CDR2 is FNYEAQ. V was trimmed by 1 base and J by 1 base, leaving 7 bases between them. The CDR3 region has the DNA TGTGCCAGCAGCTTAGACGGAGCGAACACTGAAGCTTTCTTT. Translating it yields CASSLDGANTEAFF.

The chain joins TRBV5-4 to TRBJ2-7; 7 nucleotides align to TRBD2. The V gene's germline CDR1 is SGHNT and CDR2 YYREEE (reference sequence). This CDR3 contains 13 residues. Unmatched junction bases numbered 7, after V lost 4 bases and J lost 6 bases. The CDR3 loop is CASSRGLVPEQYF. The CDR3 bases are TGTGCCAGCAGCCGTGGACTAGTACCCGAGCAGTACTTC.

J is TRBJ2-2 and V is TRBV4-3; TRBD1 matches at 7 bases. V lost 3 bases and J lost 8; bases outside the gene matches: 0. Per germline, CDR1 LGHNA and CDR2 YSLEER. The CDR3 extends over 12 amino acids. The DNA of the CDR3 is TGCGCCAGCAGCCAGGGACAGGGGGAGCTGTTTTTT. Protein product: CASSQGQGELFF.

The chain couples TRBV28 to TRBJ2-7; TRBD2 might be the D (5 bases). CDR1 and CDR2 (germline): MDHEN, SYDVKM. The CDR3 has 12 amino acids. The germline V and J ends were trimmed by 5 bases and 4 bases, with 9 bases remaining between them. DNA of the CDR3: TGTGCCAGCAGTGAGGGTATTTACGAGCAGTACTTC. It translates to CASSEGIYEQYF.

This chain uses TRBV6-1 with TRBJ2-7, with D unresolved. V was pared by 3 bases and J by 3 bases, with 9 bases between. The germline CDR1 and CDR2 sequences are MNHNS and SASEGT. The CDR3 loop spans 13 amino acids. CDR3 protein: CASSDVGFYEQYF. DNA for the CDR3: TGTGCCAGCAGTGATGTGGGATTCTACGAGCAGTACTTC.

J is TRBJ2-5 and V is TRBV7-2; 8 nucleotides agree with TRBD2. Germline V gene sequence: CDR1 SGHTA, CDR2 FQGNSA. Trimming cost V 3 bases and J 0 bases; bases outside gene matches: 6. This CDR3 has 16 residues. The CDR3 DNA sequence: TGTGCCAGCAGCTTCAGGCGGGGGGTGTACCAAGAGACCCAGTACTTC. This encodes CASSFRRGVYQETQYF.

This sequence joins TRBV6-1 and TRBJ2-1; D gene uncertain. Per the germline V gene, CDR1 is MNHNS and CDR2 is SASEGT. With 3 bases removed from V and 10 bases from J, the gap between germline ends came to 13 bases. This CDR3 has 13 residues. In DNA form, the CDR3 reads TGTGCCAGCAGTGACCACTATCCCAAGGAGCAGTTCTTC. Amino acids: CASSDHYPKEQFF.

The J gene is TRBJ2-1, the V gene TRBV9; TRBD2 matches at 10 bases. Germline CDR1 reads SGDLS; CDR2 reads YYNGEE. CDR3 length: 15 amino acids. Germline trimming cut 4 bases from V and 7 bases from J; bases unmatched to any gene: 8. This CDR3 reads CASSPTPSGSNEQFF. The CDR3 DNA reads as TGTGCCAGCAGCCCGACCCCTAGCGGGAGTAATGAGCAGTTCTTC.

The chain is built from TRBV7-9 and TRBJ2-7; TRBD1 matches at 10 bases. V shed 1 base and J 4 bases; nucleotides not matched to a gene: 16. CDR3 length equals 19 residues. Germline V gene data show CDR1 as SEHNR and CDR2 as FQNEAQ (reference sequence). The CDR3 DNA reads TGTGCCAGCAGCTTAGATCTTGGGTTGTTGGGACAGGGGAATTACGAGCAGTACTTC. This encodes CASSLDLGLLGQGNYEQYF.

The rearrangement uses TRBV27 and TRBJ2-5, with a tentative D call TRBD1 (5 bases). Trimming cost V 1 base and J 5 bases, with 11 bases left between them. Germline CDR1 is MNHEY and CDR2 is SMNVEV (reference sequence). This CDR3 is 14 amino acids long. The CDR3 spells CASSLLGADETQYF. The CDR3 DNA is TGTGCCAGCAGTTTATTAGGGGCCGACGAGACCCAGTACTTC.

The sample holds a few counts of this clone. This chain uses TRBV19 with TRBJ2-7; D may correspond to TRBD1 or TRBD2 (5 bases each). The length of the CDR3 is 14 residues. Trimming removed 5 bases from V and 2 bases from J, with 13 bases in between. Germline assignment: CDR1 LNHDA and CDR2 SQIVND (reference sequence). CDR3 nucleotide sequence: TGTGCCAGTAGTCAATCTGGGGGTCCCTACGAGCAGTACTTC. Protein product: CASSQSGGPYEQYF. The variable domain in full, with the rest retrieved from reference TRBV19 and TRBJ2-7, is DGGITQSPKYLFRKEGQNVTLSCEQNLNHDAMYWYRQDPGQGLRLIYYSQIVNDFQKGDIAEGYSVSREKKESFPLTVTSAQKNPTAFYLCASSQSGGPYEQYFGPGTRLTVT.

The chain combines TRBV6-1 with TRBJ1-2; TRBD1 might be the D (5 bases). V lost 2 bases to trimming and J lost 0 bases, with 16 bases between them. Germline CDR1 reads MNHNS; CDR2 reads SASEGT. This CDR3 contains 17 residues. The CDR3 spells CASSELAAATANYGYTF. The DNA of the CDR3 is TGTGCCAGCAGTGAATTAGCGGCAGCGACAGCTAACTATGGCTACACCTTC.

V and J are TRBV5-8 and TRBJ2-7; D unresolved. The germline V gene encodes CDR1 SGHTS and CDR2 YDEGEE. The CDR3 is 15 amino acids. Trimming pared 0 bases from V and 3 bases from J, leaving 13 bases between. CDR3: CASSLEGYGFYEQYF. The CDR3 nucleotides are TGTGCCAGCAGCTTGGAAGGGTACGGGTTCTACGAGCAGTACTTC.